This T cell receptor beta chain was recovered during a study of blood T cell repertoires in COVID-19. In the authors' methods: For nucleated cells, counts were estimated from reference gene primer amplification. TCRdb's table, derived via immunoSEQ multiplex PCR, lists solely in-frame clones and lacks some. Clone size and the V and J calls come from that table; the DNA yielded D and trimming. This table has over 5,500 clones, around 89% appearing once. CDR3 length: 13 residues. Germline V CDR1 and CDR2: MNHEY, SVGAGI. V lost 5 bases, J lost 4 bases, and 2 bases stayed unmatched. The TCR comes from a human donor in a cohort sampled during active COVID-19. Source material: peripheral blood. The rearrangement uses TRBV6-5 and TRBJ1-5; TRBD1 matches 7 bases. The CDR3 spells CASSPGGNQPQHF. The CDR3 DNA reads TGTGCCAGCAGTCCAGGGGGGAATCAGCCCCAGCATTTT.